This entry lists 15 T cell receptor beta chains sequenced from one sample in a study of vaccination effects on CD4 cells after COVID-19. Viral peptide pool expansion of antigen-specific CD4+ T cells preceded sequencing in the ViraFEST assay. The culture ran for 10 days, and then CD4+ T cells were isolated. Each vaccine recipient was nucleocapsid antibody negative and had no prior SARS-CoV-2 infection. Their specific antigens are unknown. The protocol was immunoSEQ multiplex PCR, while the TCRdb copy is restricted to in-frame clones and leaves out a portion. This table holds more than 20,000 clones, about three quarters found once. Material: CD4+ T cells from PBMCs cultured with SARS-CoV-2 spike peptides, obtained before COVID-19 vaccination. These receptors all stem from a human donor who received a COVID-19 vaccine.

The V and J genes are TRBV6-4 and TRBJ2-1; 9 bases line up with TRBD1. The germline gives CDR1 MRHNA, CDR2 SNTAGT. V lost 3 bases and J lost 4; bases outside the gene matches: 1. This CDR3 is 14 amino acids long. The CDR3 reads CASSDGQGYNEQFF. The CDR3 region has the DNA TGTGCCAGCAGTGATGGACAGGGGTACAATGAGCAGTTCTTC.

The chain employs TRBV10-1 and TRBJ2-7, with D perhaps matching TRBD1 (6 bases). V was pared by 6 bases and J by 6 bases, with 21 bases between. CDR3 length: 15 amino acids. The germline V gene has CDR1 WNHNN and CDR2 SYGVQD (reference sequence). The CDR3 bases are TGCGCCAGCAGCCAAACCCACCCTACAGGGAGCGAGCAGTACTTC. Encoded protein: CASSQTHPTGSEQYF.

V and J are TRBV6-1 and TRBJ1-4; D not resolved. The ends were cut back, 4 bases at V and 7 bases at J, with 22 bases in the middle. The V gene's germline CDR1 is MNHNS and CDR2 SASEGT. The CDR3 covers 17 residues. The CDR3 here is CASSVVRPMDGSEKLFF. For the CDR3, the DNA is TGTGCCAGCAGTGTAGTCCGACCCATGGACGGGAGTGAAAAACTGTTTTTT.

V usage is TRBV10-1 and J usage is TRBJ2-3; D unclear. The germline V and J ends were trimmed by 4 bases and 4 bases, with 9 bases remaining between them. There are 13 residues in the CDR3. Germline values: CDR1 WNHNN, CDR2 SYGVQD (reference sequence). The CDR3 DNA reads as TGCGCCAGCAGTGGCCTGGCGGCAGATACGCAGTATTTT. This translates into CASSGLAADTQYF.

J is TRBJ1-5 and V is TRBV19; 7 nucleotides align to TRBD1. CDR3 size: 16 residues. Germline CDR1 and CDR2: LNHDA and SQIVND (reference sequence). V lost 3 bases to trimming and J lost 0 bases; unmatched junction nucleotides: 5. CDR3 coding DNA: TGTGCCAGTAGTATCAGGACAGGTTATAGCAATCAGCCCCAGCATTTT. It yields the protein CASSIRTGYSNQPQHF.

The rearrangement uses TRBV29-1 and TRBJ2-3, with 7 bases matching TRBD2. CDR1 SQVTM and CDR2 ANQGSEA come from the germline V gene. The CDR3 loop spans 13 amino acids. V shed 7 bases and J 1 base; nucleotides not matched to a gene: 5. DNA for the CDR3: TGCAGCGCGGCGAGCGGGGGCACAGATACGCAGTATTTT. Protein product: CSAASGGTDTQYF.

J is TRBJ2-1 and V is TRBV6-1, with 7 bases matching TRBD2. This CDR3 has 15 amino acids. Per germline, CDR1 MNHNS and CDR2 SASEGT. Unmatched junction bases numbered 9, after V lost 2 bases and J lost 8 bases. The CDR3 DNA is TGTGCCAGCAGTGAACTAGCGGCATCATTTGATGAGCAGTTCTTC. Protein product: CASSELAASFDEQFF.

The chain employs TRBV10-3 and TRBJ1-1; D is ambiguous. CDR3 length: 14 amino acids. CDR1 and CDR2 from the germline V gene are ENHRY and SYGVKD. Trimming took off 8 bases at V and 4 bases at J, with 17 bases between the two ends. The CDR3 bases are TGTGCCATCGGAAACAAGGCCCCGAGCACTGAAGCTTTCTTT. Residues: CAIGNKAPSTEAFF.

This clone has just one count. The chain uses TRBV5-1 and TRBJ2-7; D is unclear. The length of the CDR3 is 13 residues. The germline V and J ends were trimmed by 0 bases and 1 base, with 5 bases remaining between them. Looked up from germline, CDR1 is SGHRS and CDR2 is YFSETQ. The CDR3 loop reads CASSLDVSYEQYF. The CDR3 DNA follows: TGCGCCAGCAGCTTGGATGTATCCTACGAGCAGTACTTC.

The chain couples TRBV19 to TRBJ1-4; maybe TRBD1 (6 bases). Germline V gene data show CDR1 as LNHDA and CDR2 as SQIVND (reference sequence). CDR3 length: 13 amino acids. Deletions cut 10 bases from V and 7 bases from J, with 16 bases between. The CDR3: CATGGIGVEKLFF. DNA of the CDR3: TGTGCCACCGGGGGCATAGGAGTTGAAAAACTGTTTTTT.

In this sample, this clone turned up a few times. This chain connects TRBV5-4 to TRBJ2-7; 9 nucleotides agree with TRBD2. Germline V gene sequence: CDR1 SGHNT, CDR2 YYREEE (reference sequence). V lost 4 bases, J lost 2 bases, and 10 bases stayed unmatched. There are 16 residues in the CDR3. CDR3 amino acids: CASSTPTSGVTYEQYF. The DNA of the CDR3 is TGTGCCAGCAGCACCCCGACTAGCGGAGTGACCTACGAGCAGTACTTC.

This chain links TRBV2 with TRBJ2-5; D is possibly TRBD2 (5 bases). The germline V gene encodes CDR1 SNHLY and CDR2 FYNNEI. V was cut by 4 bases and J by 5 bases, with 14 bases left in between. The CDR3 consists of 14 residues. In nucleotides, the CDR3 is TGTGCCAGCAGTGTGCAGTCAACTAGGGAGACCCAGTACTTC. As protein: CASSVQSTRETQYF. Together with reference TRBV2 and TRBJ2-5, the CDR3 gives the full variable domain: EPEVTQTPSHQVTQMGQEVILRCVPISNHLYFYWYRQILGQKVEFLVSFYNNEISEKSEIFDDQFSVERPDGSNFTLKIRSTKLEDSAMYFCASSVQSTRETQYFGPGTRLLVL.

CDR3 region: CASSLGFLAGPGTDTQYF. CDR3 coding DNA: TGTGCCAGCAGCTTAGGTTTTCTAGCGGGTCCCGGCACAGATACGCAGTATTTT. The chain combines TRBV11-2 with TRBJ2-3; 8 nucleotides align to TRBD2. CDR3 length: 18 residues. The germline CDR1 and CDR2 sequences are SGHAT and FQNNGV. V trimming: 1 base; J trimming: 1 base; junction bases outside the gene matches: 10.

V and J are TRBV2 and TRBJ1-5; 9 bases line up with TRBD1. This CDR3 comprises 13 residues. From germline, CDR1 is SNHLY and CDR2 FYNNEI. With 7 bases clipped from V and 4 bases from J, the junction kept 2 bases outside the gene matches. The DNA of the CDR3 is TGTGCCAGCATTGGGACAGGGAATCAGCCCCAGCATTTT. It yields the protein CASIGTGNQPQHF.

The chain is built from TRBV5-5 and TRBJ2-3; 12 bases are a match to TRBD2. The length of the CDR3 is 15 residues. The germline gives CDR1 SGHKS, CDR2 YYEKEE (reference sequence). J gave up 12 bases and V 1 base, and 9 bases lay outside the gene matches. The CDR3 sequence is CASSLRLAGASHQYF. The CDR3 bases are TGTGCCAGCAGCTTGCGACTAGCGGGGGCCTCCCACCAGTATTTT.